This is a list of T cell receptor beta chains from one sample in a study of shared clonotypes between healthy human individuals. Repertoires were generated with immunoSEQ multiplex PCR, while TCRdb's copy carries only in-frame clones and drops some. The sample contains millions of clones, about 95% of which appear only once. The sample taken for sequencing was naive CD4+ T cells sorted from blood. The receptors shown here come from a man between 18 and 35 years old in good health. CDR3s include the opening cysteine and the closing phenylalanine or tryptophan. D genes are given only for firm matches. Some rows have no size entry. The others give once, few or many, or a class for an expanded clone.

V	size	J	D	CDR3	DNA
TRBV5-3	-	TRBJ2-7	-	CARSPRVVPGWVWEQYF	TGTGCCAGAAGCCCCCGAGTGGTTCCAGGGTGGGTTTGGGAGCAGTACTTC
TRBV6-5	-	TRBJ2-2	-	CASHRDLAGELFF	TGTGCCAGTCACAGGGACCTGGCCGGGGAGCTGTTTTTT
TRBV11-2	once	TRBJ2-1	TRBD2	CASSRGLAGYNEQFF	TGTGCCAGCAGCCGGGGACTAGCGGGATACAATGAGCAGTTCTTC
TRBV28	-	TRBJ2-1	TRBD1	CASTARTGKSNEQFF	TGTGCCAGCACTGCCCGGACAGGTAAAAGCAATGAGCAGTTCTTC
TRBV5-1	-	TRBJ1-1	-	CASSLGKMGTEAFF	TGCGCCAGCAGCTTGGGGAAAATGGGGACTGAAGCTTTCTTT
TRBV10-3	-	TRBJ2-7	TRBD2	CAISESGGSMGYEQYF	TGTGCCATCAGTGAGTCGGGGGGGTCTATGGGATACGAGCAGTACTTC
TRBV18	-	TRBJ2-5	-	CASSPLPRQETQYF	TGTGCCAGCTCACCGCTGCCTAGACAAGAGACCCAGTACTTC
TRBV4-3	-	TRBJ2-7	-	CASSQDRAVVYEQYF	TGCGCCAGCAGCCAAGATCGGGCAGTAGTCTACGAGCAGTACTTC
TRBV4-3	-	TRBJ2-4	-	CASSQEGAQAKLAKNIQYF	TGCGCCAGCAGCCAAGAAGGGGCACAGGCGAAACTAGCCAAAAACATTCAGTACTTC
TRBV7-2	-	TRBJ1-5	TRBD1	CASSLETGVGQPQHF	TGTGCCAGCAGCTTAGAGACAGGGGTGGGTCAGCCCCAGCATTTT
TRBV11-3	-	TRBJ2-7	TRBD1	CASSLSGTGFEQYF	TGTGCCAGCAGCTTATCCGGGACAGGGTTTGAGCAGTACTTC
TRBV5-1	-	TRBJ2-7	TRBD2	CASSLEAGGYSYEQYF	TGCGCCAGCAGCTTGGAAGCGGGGGGCTATTCCTACGAGCAGTACTTC
TRBV18	-	TRBJ2-6	-	CASSPSEGSSGANVLTF	TGTGCCAGCTCACCTTCCGAGGGAAGCTCTGGGGCCAACGTCCTGACTTTC
TRBV6-5	-	TRBJ2-7	TRBD2	CASSYLGAGDYEQYF	TGTGCCAGCAGTTACCTAGGGGCGGGGGACTACGAGCAGTACTTC
TRBV10-3	-	TRBJ1-2	-	CAISESLGSRYTF	TGTGCCATCAGTGAGTCATTGGGGTCGAGGTACACCTTC
TRBV5-1	-	TRBJ2-1	-	CASSLGLYNEQFF	TGCGCCAGCAGCCTTGGACTCTACAATGAGCAGTTCTTC
TRBV5-1	-	TRBJ2-3	TRBD2	CASSLGVSGASTDTQYF	TGCGCCAGCAGCTTGGGGGTTAGCGGGGCTAGCACAGATACGCAGTATTTT
TRBV6-5	-	TRBJ2-7	TRBD1	CASSYSRTGYYEQYF	TGTGCCAGCAGTTACTCGAGGACAGGGTACTACGAGCAGTACTTC
TRBV6-5	-	TRBJ2-7	-	CASRNPAAYEQYF	TGTGCCAGCAGGAACCCGGCGGCCTACGAGCAGTACTTC
TRBV19	-	TRBJ1-2	-	CASSSRDLYGYTF	TGTGCCAGTAGTTCCCGGGACCTTTATGGCTACACCTTC
TRBV2	-	TRBJ2-3	TRBD1	CASRGTGASTDTQYF	TGTGCCAGCAGGGGGACAGGGGCCAGCACAGATACGCAGTATTTT
TRBV6-1	-	TRBJ1-5	TRBD1	CASSGRTGGENQPQHF	TGTGCCAGCAGTGGTCGGACAGGGGGCGAGAATCAGCCCCAGCATTTT